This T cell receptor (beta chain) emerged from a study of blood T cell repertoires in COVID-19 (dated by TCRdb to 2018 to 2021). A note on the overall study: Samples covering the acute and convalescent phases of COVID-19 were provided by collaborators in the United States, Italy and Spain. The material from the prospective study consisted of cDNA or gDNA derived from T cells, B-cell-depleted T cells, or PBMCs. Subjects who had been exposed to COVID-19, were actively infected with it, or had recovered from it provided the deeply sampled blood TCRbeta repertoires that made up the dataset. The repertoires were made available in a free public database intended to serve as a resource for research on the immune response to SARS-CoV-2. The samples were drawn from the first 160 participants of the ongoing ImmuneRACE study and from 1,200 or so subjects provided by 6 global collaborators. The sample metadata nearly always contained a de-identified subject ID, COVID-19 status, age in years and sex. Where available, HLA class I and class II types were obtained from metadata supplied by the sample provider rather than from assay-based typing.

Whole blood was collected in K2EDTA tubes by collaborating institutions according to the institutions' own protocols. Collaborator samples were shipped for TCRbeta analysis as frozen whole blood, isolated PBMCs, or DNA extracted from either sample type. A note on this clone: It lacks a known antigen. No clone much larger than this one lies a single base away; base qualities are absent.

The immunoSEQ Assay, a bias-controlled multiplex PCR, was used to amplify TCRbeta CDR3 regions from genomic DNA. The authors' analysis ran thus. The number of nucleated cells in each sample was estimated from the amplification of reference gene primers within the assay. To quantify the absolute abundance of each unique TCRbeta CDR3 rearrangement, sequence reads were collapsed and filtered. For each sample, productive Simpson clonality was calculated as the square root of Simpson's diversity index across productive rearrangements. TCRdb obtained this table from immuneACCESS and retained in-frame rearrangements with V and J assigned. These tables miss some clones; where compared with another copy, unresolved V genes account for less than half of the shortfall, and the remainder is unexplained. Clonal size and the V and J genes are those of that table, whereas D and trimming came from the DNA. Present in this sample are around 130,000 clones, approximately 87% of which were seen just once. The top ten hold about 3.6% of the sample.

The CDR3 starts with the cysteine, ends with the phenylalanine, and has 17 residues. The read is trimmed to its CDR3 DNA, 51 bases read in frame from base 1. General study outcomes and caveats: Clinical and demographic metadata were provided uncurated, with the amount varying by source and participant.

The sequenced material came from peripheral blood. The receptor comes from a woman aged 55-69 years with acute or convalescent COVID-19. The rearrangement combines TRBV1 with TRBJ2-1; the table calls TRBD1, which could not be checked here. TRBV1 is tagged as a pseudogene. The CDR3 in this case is CTSSHSGTGGSYNEQFF. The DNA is TGCACCAGCAGCCACTCCGGGACAGGGGGCTCCTACAATGAGCAGTTCTTC.